The clone carrying this T cell receptor (beta chain) appeared a few times. Its specificity is unknown. The data were taken from a study of blood T cells in healthy people across ages. General study findings and limits: Roughly linear age-related decline in beta diversity appeared, significant by age roughly 40. Underestimates were what the diversity estimates from one million T cells were considered to be.

The second PCR ran roughly 6 to 12 cycles with a sample-barcoded 5' primer and J-beta primers. The template-switch adaptor was a 5' adaptor with 12 random nucleotides. It tagged each cDNA molecule. TCRdb fed the 5' RACE reads into MiXCR, producing one record per CDR3 protein. The sample includes around 780,000 distinct CDR3 sequences, about 56% of them seen just once. V was cut by 3 bases and J by 15 bases, with 18 bases left in between. Germline V gene sequence: CDR1 DFQATT, CDR2 SNEGSKA (reference sequence). The CDR3 sequence is 12 residues long. The sequence was collected from a man in his forties in good health. The chain employs TRBV20-1 and TRBJ2-1, with D tentatively TRBD2 (5 bases). The sequenced material came from blood. Here the CDR3 DNA reads TGCAGTGCTAGTATCCGGGATTCACAGATGTTCTTC. Residues: CSASIRDSQMFF.